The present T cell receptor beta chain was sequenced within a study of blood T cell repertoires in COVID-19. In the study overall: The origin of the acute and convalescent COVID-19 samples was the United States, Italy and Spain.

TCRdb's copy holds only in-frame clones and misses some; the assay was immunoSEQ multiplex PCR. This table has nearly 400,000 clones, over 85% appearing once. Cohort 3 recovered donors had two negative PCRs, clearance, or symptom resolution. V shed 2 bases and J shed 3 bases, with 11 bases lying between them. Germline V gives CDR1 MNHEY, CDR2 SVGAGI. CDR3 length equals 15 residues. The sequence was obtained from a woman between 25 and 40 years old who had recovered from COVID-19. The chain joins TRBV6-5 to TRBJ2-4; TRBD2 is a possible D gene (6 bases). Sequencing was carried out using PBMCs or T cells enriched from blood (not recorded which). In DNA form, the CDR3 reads TGTGCCAGCAGTTACGTGGGAGCGGGCAAAAACATTCAGTACTTC. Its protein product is CASSYVGAGKNIQYF.